A selection of T cell receptor beta chains follows, all from one sample in a study of regulatory T cells in long-lasting Graves disease. TCRdb fed the multiplex PCR reads into MiXCR, producing one record per CDR3 protein. The sample lists over 300,000 distinct CDR3 sequences; about 16% were seen once. Sequenced material: peripheral blood mononuclear cells (PBMCs), taken at new diagnosis, from a patient treated with antithyroid drugs. All receptors derive from a female donor with Graves disease. CDR3s include the opening cysteine and the closing phenylalanine or tryptophan. A D gene is named only where the DNA matches it firmly. For some rows the clone size is stated as once, few or many, or as a class when expanded; others skip it.

j_call clone_size d_call v_call cdr3_nt cdr3_aa
TRBJ1-1 - - TRBV7-9 TGTGCCAGCAGCTTAACCCGGATGGGGACTGAAGCTTTCTTT CASSLTRMGTEAFF
TRBJ2-1 many TRBD2 TRBV6-2/TRBV6-3 TGTGCCAGCATCCTGGCGGGGACTAGCGCTGAGCAGTTCTTC CASILAGTSAEQFF
TRBJ1-6 - - TRBV7-9 TGTGCCAGCAGCTTAGTTGGAGGGGCAGGGACACCCCTCCACTTT CASSLVGGAGTPLHF
TRBJ2-1 few TRBD2 TRBV20-1 TGCAGTGCTAGGACCGGGACTAGCGGGTACAATGAGCAGTTCTTC CSARTGTSGYNEQFF
TRBJ1-2 many TRBD1 TRBV11-2 TGTGCCAGCAGCGGCCGGGACAGGGACGAGGAGCACTATGGCTACACCTTC CASSGRDRDEEHYGYTF
TRBJ1-1 - TRBD1 TRBV28 TGTGCCAGCAGTTTATGGGGACAGGGGGCGGTTGAAGCTTTCTTT CASSLWGQGAVEAFF
TRBJ1-1 few - TRBV18 TGTGCCAGCTCAGAAGGGTCAGATTTTACTGAAGCTTTCTTT CASSEGSDFTEAFF
TRBJ2-7 many - TRBV6-2/TRBV6-3 TGTGCCAGCAGTGGGGAGAGCTCCTACGAGCAGTACTTC CASSGESSYEQYF
TRBJ2-5 many - TRBV11-2 TGTGCCAGCAGCTTAGACTACCCATACCCGCCCAAGACCCAGTACTTC CASSLDYPYPPKTQYF
TRBJ1-1 many - TRBV6-1 TGTGCCAGCAGTGACATACCGGCGGGGGACACTGAAGCTTTCTTT CASSDIPAGDTEAFF
TRBJ2-1 - - TRBV19 TGTGCCAGTAGTACCCAAGATAGCGGCTTGGGGGATGAGCAGTTCTTC CASSTQDSGLGDEQFF
TRBJ2-7 many TRBD1 TRBV18 TGTGCCAGCTCACCACAAGCCGGGACAGGGGGTGACGAGCAGTACTTC CASSPQAGTGGDEQYF
TRBJ1-5 many - TRBV6-1 TGTGCCAGCAGAAGGGCTGGGCAGCCCCAGCATTTT CASRRAGQPQHF
TRBJ1-4 many - TRBV20-1 TGCAGTGCCTCCGACAGGTCCTATGAAAAACTGTTTTTT CSASDRSYEKLFF
TRBJ1-5 - - TRBV12-3/TRBV12-4 TGTGCCAGCAGCCGCCAGGGATGGGACCAGCCCCAGCATTTT CASSRQGWDQPQHF
TRBJ1-4 many TRBD1 TRBV27 TGTGCCAGCCGGGACAGGGGGCAAGAAAAACTGTTTTTT CASRDRGQEKLFF
TRBJ2-5 many - TRBV10-1 TGCGCCAGCAGTGAGTCGTCCGCCCAAGAGACCCAGTACTTC CASSESSAQETQYF
TRBJ2-7 - TRBD2 TRBV27 TGTGCCAGCAGTCCCACCGCTAGCGGGATATCCTACGAGCAGTACTTC CASSPTASGISYEQYF
TRBJ1-6 many TRBD1 TRBV2 TGTGCCGCGAGGACAGGGCAAAGCTCCTATAATTCACCCCTCCACTTT CAARTGQSSYNSPLHF
TRBJ1-6 many - TRBV5-1 TGCGCCAGCAGCACCCGGACGGCGCCGGGTTCACCCCTCCACTTT CASSTRTAPGSPLHF
TRBJ1-1 - - TRBV11-2 TGTGCCAGCAGCTTAGGGTCTACATGGGGCACTGAAGCTTTCTTT CASSLGSTWGTEAFF
TRBJ2-5 many TRBD2 TRBV5-1 TGCGCCAGCAGCTTGGCAGCGGGGGGATCCCAAGAGACCCAGTACTTC CASSLAAGGSQETQYF
TRBJ1-2 many - TRBV4-1 TGCGCCAGCAGCCAGGGCTCCGGGACAACCTATGGCTACACCTTC CASSQGSGTTYGYTF
TRBJ2-5 few - TRBV6-2/TRBV6-3 TGTGCCAGCATCGGAGAGACCCAGTACTTC CASIGETQYF
TRBJ2-7 - - TRBV12-3/TRBV12-4 TGTGCCAGCAGTTTGTCGACAGCAACCATCTACGAGCAGTACTTC CASSLSTATIYEQYF
TRBJ1-1 many - TRBV28 TGTGCCAGCAGCCTGGGACGGAGAATAGCTGAAGCTTTCTTT CASSLGRRIAEAFF
TRBJ2-2 many - TRBV24-1 TGTGCCACCAGCGGGCCCCTTCGGTCGGGGTTCACCGGGGAGCTGTTTTTT CATSGPLRSGFTGELFF
TRBJ1-5 many - TRBV6-1 TGTGCCAGCCACTCTGGGCGGGGAGGCAATCAGCCCCAGCATTTT CASHSGRGGNQPQHF
TRBJ2-2 - TRBD2 TRBV4-1 TGCGCCAGCAGCCAACTCGGGAGGGCGTCCACCGGGGAGCTGTTTTTT CASSQLGRASTGELFF
TRBJ2-3 many - TRBV9 TGTGCCAGCAGCGTAGAAATGGGAAGGCGGGGCCGCACAGATACGCAGTATTTT CASSVEMGRRGRTDTQYF
TRBJ2-1 many - TRBV7-2 TGTGCCAGCAGCTTAGTCGGCACCACCTACAATGAGCAGTTCTTC CASSLVGTTYNEQFF
TRBJ2-7 many TRBD2 TRBV5-4 TGTGCCAGCAGCCCCGCGGGGGGCCGGGCCTACGAGCAGTACTTC CASSPAGGRAYEQYF
TRBJ1-4 - - TRBV6-2/TRBV6-3 TGTGCCAGCAGTGCATACAGCGCTGCTAATGAAAAACTGTTTTTT CASSAYSAANEKLFF
TRBJ2-2 few TRBD2 TRBV4-3 TGCGCCAGCAGCCAAGACGGTTATAGCGGGGGTGGGACCGGGGAGCTGTTTTTT CASSQDGYSGGGTGELFF